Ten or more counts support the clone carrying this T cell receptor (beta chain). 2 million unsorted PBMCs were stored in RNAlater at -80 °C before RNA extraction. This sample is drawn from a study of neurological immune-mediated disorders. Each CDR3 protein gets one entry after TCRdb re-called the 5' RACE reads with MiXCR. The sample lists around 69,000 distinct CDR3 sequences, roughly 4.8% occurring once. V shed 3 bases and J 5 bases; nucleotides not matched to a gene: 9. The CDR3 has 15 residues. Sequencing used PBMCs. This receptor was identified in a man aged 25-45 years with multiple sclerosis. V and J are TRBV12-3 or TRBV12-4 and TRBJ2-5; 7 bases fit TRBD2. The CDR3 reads CASSLSGTGIETQYF. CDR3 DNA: TGTGCCAGCAGTTTGAGCGGGACCGGGATCGAGACCCAGTACTTC.